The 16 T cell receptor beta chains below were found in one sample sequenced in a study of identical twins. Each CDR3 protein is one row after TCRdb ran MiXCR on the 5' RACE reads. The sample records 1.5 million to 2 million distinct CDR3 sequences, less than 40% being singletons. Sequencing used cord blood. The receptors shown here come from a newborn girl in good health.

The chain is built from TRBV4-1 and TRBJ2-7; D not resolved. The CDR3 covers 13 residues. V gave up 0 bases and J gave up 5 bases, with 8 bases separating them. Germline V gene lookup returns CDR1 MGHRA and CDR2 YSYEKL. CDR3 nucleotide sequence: TGCGCCAGCAGCCAAGATCTTTACGACGAGCAGTACTTC. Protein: CASSQDLYDEQYF.

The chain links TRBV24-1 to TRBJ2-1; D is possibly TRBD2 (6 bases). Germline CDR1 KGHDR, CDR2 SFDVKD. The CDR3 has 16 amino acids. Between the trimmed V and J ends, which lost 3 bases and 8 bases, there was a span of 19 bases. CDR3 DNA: TGTGCCACCAGTGATACGACCCGACCGCCGGGGGATGAGCAGTTCTTC. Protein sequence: CATSDTTRPPGDEQFF.

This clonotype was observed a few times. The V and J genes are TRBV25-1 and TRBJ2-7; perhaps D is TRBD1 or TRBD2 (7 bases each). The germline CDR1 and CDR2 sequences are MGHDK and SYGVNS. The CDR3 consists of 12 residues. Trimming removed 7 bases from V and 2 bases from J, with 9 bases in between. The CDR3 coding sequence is TGTGCCAGCACAGGGGGGGCCTACGAGCAGTACTTC. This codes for CASTGGAYEQYF.

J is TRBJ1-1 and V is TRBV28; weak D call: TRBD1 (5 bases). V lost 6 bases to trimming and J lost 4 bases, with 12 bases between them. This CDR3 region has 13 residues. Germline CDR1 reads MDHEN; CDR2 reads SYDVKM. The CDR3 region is CASRIPGGTEAFF. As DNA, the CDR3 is TGTGCCAGCAGGATTCCCGGGGGCACTGAAGCTTTCTTT.

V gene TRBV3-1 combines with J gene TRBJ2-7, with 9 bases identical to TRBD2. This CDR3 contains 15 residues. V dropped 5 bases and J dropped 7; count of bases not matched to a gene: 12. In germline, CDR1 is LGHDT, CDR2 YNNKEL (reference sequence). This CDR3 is CASSAGGRAYNEQYF. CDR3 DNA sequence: TGTGCCAGCAGCGCTGGCGGGAGGGCGTACAATGAGCAGTACTTC.

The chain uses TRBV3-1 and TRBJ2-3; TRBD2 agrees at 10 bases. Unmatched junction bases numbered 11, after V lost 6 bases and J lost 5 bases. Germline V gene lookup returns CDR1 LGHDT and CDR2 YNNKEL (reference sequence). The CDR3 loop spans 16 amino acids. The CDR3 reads CASSFTGTSVKDTQYF. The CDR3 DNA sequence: TGTGCCAGCAGTTTCACCGGGACTAGCGTCAAAGATACGCAGTATTTT.

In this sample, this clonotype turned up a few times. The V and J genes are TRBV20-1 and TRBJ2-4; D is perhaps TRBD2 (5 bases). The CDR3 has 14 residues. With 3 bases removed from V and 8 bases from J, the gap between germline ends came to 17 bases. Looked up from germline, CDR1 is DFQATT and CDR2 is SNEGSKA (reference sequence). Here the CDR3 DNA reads TGCAGTGCTAGCCCCGTGACTAAGGAGGACATTCAGTACTTC. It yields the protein CSASPVTKEDIQYF.

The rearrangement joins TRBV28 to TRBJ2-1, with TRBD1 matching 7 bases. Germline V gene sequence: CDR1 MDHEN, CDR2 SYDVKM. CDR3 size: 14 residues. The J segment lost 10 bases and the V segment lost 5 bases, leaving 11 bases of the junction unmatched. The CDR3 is CASSPYRGTEEQFF. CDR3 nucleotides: TGTGCCAGCAGTCCGTATAGGGGGACAGAGGAGCAGTTCTTC. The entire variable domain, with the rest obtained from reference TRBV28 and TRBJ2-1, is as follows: DVKVTQSSRYLVKRTGEKVFLECVQDMDHENMFWYRQDPGLGLRLIYFSYDVKMKEKGDIPEGYSVSREKKERFSLILESASTNQTSMYLCASSPYRGTEEQFFGPGTRLTVL.

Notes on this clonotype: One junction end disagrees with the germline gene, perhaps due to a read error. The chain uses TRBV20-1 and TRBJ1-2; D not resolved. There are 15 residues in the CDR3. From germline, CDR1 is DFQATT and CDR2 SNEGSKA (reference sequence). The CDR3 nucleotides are TGCGGTGCCCCTTTTCTGGGCAGTGAACTCTATGGCTACACCTTC. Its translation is CGAPFLGSELYGYTF.

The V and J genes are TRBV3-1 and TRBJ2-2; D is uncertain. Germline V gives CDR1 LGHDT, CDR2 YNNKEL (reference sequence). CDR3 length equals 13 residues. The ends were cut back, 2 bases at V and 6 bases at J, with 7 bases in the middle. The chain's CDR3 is CASSQSNSGELFF. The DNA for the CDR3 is TGTGCCAGCAGCCAAAGCAACTCCGGGGAGCTGTTTTTT.

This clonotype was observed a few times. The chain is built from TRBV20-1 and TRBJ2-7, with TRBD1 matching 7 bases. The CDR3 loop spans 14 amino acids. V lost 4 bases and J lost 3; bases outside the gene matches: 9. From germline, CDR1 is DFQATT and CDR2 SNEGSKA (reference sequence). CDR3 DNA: TGCAGTGCTAAGGGGGCGCAAGGAAGCTACGAGCAGTACTTC. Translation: CSAKGAQGSYEQYF.

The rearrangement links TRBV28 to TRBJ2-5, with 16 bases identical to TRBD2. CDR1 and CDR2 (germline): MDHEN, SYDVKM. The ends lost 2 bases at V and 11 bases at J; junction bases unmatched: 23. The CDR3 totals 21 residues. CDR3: CASSLPSGLAGGPQRANEQYF. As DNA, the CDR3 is TGTGCCAGCAGTTTACCCTCGGGACTAGCGGGAGGGCCCCAAAGAGCTAATGAGCAGTACTTC.

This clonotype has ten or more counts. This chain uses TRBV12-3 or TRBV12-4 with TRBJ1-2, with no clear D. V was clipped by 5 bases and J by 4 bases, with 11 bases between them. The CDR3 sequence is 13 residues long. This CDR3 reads CASSRDGFYGYTF. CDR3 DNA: TGTGCCAGCAGTCGCGACGGCTTCTATGGCTACACCTTC.

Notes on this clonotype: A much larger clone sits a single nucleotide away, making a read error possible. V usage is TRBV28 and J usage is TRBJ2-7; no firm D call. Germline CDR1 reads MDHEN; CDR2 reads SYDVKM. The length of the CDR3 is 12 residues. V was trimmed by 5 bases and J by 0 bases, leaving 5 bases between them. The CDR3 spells CASSTLSYEQYF. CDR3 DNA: TGTGCCAGCAGTACCCTCTCCTACGAGCAGTACTTC.

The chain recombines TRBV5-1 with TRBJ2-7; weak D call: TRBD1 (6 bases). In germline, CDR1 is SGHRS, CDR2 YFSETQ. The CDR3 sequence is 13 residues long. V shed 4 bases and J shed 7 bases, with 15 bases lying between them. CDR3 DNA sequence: TGCGCCAGCAGCAAGCAGGGGAGCATGGAGCAGTACTTC. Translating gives CASSKQGSMEQYF. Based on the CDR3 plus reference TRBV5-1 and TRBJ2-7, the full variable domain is KAGVTQTPRYLIKTRGQQVTLSCSPISGHRSVSWYQQTPGQGLQFLFEYFSETQRNKGNFPGRFSGRQFSNSRSEMNVSTLELGDSALYLCASSKQGSMEQYFGPGTRLTVT.

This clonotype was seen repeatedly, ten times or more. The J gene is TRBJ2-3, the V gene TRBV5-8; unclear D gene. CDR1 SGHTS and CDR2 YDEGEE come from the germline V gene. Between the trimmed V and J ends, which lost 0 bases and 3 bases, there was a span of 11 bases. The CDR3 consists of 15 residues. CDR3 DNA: TGTGCCAGCAGCTTGGTACGCTTGGTAACAGATACGCAGTATTTT. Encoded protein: CASSLVRLVTDTQYF.